This T cell receptor beta chain derives from a study of blood T cell repertoires in COVID-19. Background on the study: Researchers got acute and convalescent COVID-19 samples from the United States, Italy and Spain. The analysed material was cDNA or gDNA that came from T cells, B-cell-depleted T cells, or PBMCs.

Study processing details: The assay estimated nucleated cells by amplifying reference gene primers. Profiled with immunoSEQ multiplex PCR; TCRdb holds only in-frame clones, not every one. The V and J calls and clone size are taken from that table; D and trimming were inferred from the DNA. Among 200,000 to 300,000 clones listed, 75% to 85% were seen once. This CDR3 is 14 amino acids long. V was clipped by 6 bases and J by 4 bases; unmatched bases: 4. Germline-derived CDR1 and CDR2 are LNHDA and SQIVND (reference sequence). The chain employs TRBV19 and TRBJ1-5; 9 bases map to TRBD1. Sequencing was carried out using peripheral blood. The receptor comes from a woman between 55 and 75 years old with active or convalescent COVID-19. CDR3 DNA: TGTGCCAGTAGCCCGACAGGGGGGAATCAGCCCCAGCATTTT. Encoded protein: CASSPTGGNQPQHF.